The source of this T cell receptor (beta chain) is a study of early T cells in non-severe SARS-CoV-2 infection. Across the study: Chains from this unsorted whole-blood bulk RNA could not be paired. Study results and caveats: A preference for anti-spike CD8 responses marked VDJdb matching, which missed private and CD4 specificities.

The TCR library protocol attached unique molecular identifiers to the individual cDNA molecules. TCRdb reprocessed the 5' RACE reads via MiXCR and lists one record per CDR3 protein. The data hold some 120,000 distinct CDR3 sequences, with more than 12% observed a single time. As for this clonotype: Its target is not known.

The CDR3 extends over 15 amino acids. V gave up 1 base and J gave up 3 bases; unmatched junction bases: 5. Germline V CDR1 and CDR2: SGHDT, YYEEEE. This TCR was sampled from an adult who was a healthcare worker with PCR-confirmed SARS-CoV-2 infection or an uninfected control (not recorded which). Sequenced sample: whole blood. This sequence joins TRBV5-6 and TRBJ2-3; 7 bases fit TRBD1. As DNA, the CDR3 is TGTGCCAGCAGCTTGATATTGACAGGGACAGATACGCAGTATTTT. Its translation: CASSLILTGTDTQYF.